What follows describes a single T cell receptor (beta chain). The entry originates in a study of blood T cell repertoires in COVID-19. Study-level background: Specimens from acute and convalescent COVID-19 originated in the United States, Italy and Spain. The analysed material was cDNA or gDNA that came from T cells, B-cell-depleted T cells, or PBMCs.

The CDR3 is made up of 14 amino acids. The germline V gene has CDR1 LNHDA and CDR2 SQIVND (reference sequence). V was shortened by 5 bases and J by 6 bases, with 17 bases between the two germline ends. In the authors' workflow: Reference gene primer amplification gave nucleated cell count estimates. Data came from immunoSEQ multiplex PCR; TCRdb stores just in-frame clones and leaves some out. V and J calls and clone size are given by that table; D and trimming were obtained from the DNA. The sample records under 150,000 clones, approximately 68% being singletons. This chain connects TRBV19 to TRBJ2-7; D is perhaps TRBD1 (6 bases). This sequence originates from a woman aged 70-85 years with acute or convalescent COVID-19. What was sequenced was peripheral blood. CDR3 DNA: TGTGCCAGTAGTCGGGACACCCTTCGGGGCGAGCAGTACTTC. This encodes CASSRDTLRGEQYF.